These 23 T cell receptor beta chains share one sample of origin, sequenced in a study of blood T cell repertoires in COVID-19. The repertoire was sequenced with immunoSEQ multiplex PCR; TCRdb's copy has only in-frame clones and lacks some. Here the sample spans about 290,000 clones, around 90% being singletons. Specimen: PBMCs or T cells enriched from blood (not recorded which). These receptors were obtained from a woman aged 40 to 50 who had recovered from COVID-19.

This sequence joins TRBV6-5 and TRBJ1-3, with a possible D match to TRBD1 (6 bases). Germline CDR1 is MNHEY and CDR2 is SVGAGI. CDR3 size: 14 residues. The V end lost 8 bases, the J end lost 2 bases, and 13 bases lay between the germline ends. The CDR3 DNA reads TGTGCCAGCCGTCTTCGGACAGCTGGAAACACCATATATTTT. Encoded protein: CASRLRTAGNTIYF.

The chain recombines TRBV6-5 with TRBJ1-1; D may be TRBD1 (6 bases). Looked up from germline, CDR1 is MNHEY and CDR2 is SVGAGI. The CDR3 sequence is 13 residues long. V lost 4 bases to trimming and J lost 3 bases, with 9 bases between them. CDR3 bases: TGTGCCAGCAGTTCTACAGGGTACACTGAAGCTTTCTTT. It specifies CASSSTGYTEAFF.

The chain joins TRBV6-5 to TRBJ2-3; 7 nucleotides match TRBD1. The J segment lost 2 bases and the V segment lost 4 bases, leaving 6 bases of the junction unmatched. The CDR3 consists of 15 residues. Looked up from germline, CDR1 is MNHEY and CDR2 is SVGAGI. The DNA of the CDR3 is TGTGCCAGCAGTTCCCAGGGGACAGACACAGATACGCAGTATTTT. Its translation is CASSSQGTDTDTQYF.

The chain's CDR3 is CASSLTGGAGNTIYF. The CDR3 nucleotides are TGTGCCAGCAGCTTGACAGGGGGCGCTGGAAACACCATATATTTT. This chain connects TRBV7-9 to TRBJ1-3; 10 nucleotides align to TRBD1. V lost 3 bases, J lost 2 bases, and 1 base stayed unmatched. This CDR3 is 15 amino acids long. CDR1 is SEHNR and CDR2 is FQNEAQ in the germline V gene (reference sequence).

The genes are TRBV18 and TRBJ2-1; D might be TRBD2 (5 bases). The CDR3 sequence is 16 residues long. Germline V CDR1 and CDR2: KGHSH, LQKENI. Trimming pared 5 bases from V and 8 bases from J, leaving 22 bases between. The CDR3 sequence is CASSKPGKIPPDEQFF. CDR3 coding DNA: TGTGCCAGCTCAAAACCGGGGAAGATACCTCCCGATGAGCAGTTCTTC.

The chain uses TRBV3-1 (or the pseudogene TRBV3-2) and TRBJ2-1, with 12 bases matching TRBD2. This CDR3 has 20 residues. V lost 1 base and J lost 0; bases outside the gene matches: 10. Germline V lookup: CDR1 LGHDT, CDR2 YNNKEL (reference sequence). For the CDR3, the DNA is TGTGCCAGCAGCCAAGGGGGGACTAGCGGGCTGTGGAGCTCCTACAATGAGCAGTTCTTC. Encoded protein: CASSQGGTSGLWSSYNEQFF.

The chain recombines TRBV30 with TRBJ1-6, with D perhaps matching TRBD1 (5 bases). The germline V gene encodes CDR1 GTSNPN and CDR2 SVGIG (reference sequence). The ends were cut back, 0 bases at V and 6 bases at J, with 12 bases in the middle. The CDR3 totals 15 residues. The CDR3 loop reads CAWSVGAGFNSPLHF. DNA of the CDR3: TGTGCCTGGAGTGTAGGGGCAGGGTTTAATTCACCCCTCCACTTT.

The CDR3 coding sequence is TGTGCCAGCAGCTTAATGGCGGGGGGGCTTGGCAATGAGCAGTTCTTC. As protein: CASSLMAGGLGNEQFF. The J gene is TRBJ2-1, the V gene TRBV7-9; 9 bases line up with TRBD2. The germline gives CDR1 SEHNR, CDR2 FQNEAQ (reference sequence). The CDR3 length is 16 residues. V was clipped by 2 bases and J by 6 bases; unmatched bases: 8.

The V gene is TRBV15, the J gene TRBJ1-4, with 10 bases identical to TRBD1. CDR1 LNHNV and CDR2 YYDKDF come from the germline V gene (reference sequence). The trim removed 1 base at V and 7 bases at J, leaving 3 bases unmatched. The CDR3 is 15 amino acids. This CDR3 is CATSRVGTGVEKLFF. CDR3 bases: TGTGCCACCAGCAGAGTTGGGACAGGGGTTGAAAAACTGTTTTTT.

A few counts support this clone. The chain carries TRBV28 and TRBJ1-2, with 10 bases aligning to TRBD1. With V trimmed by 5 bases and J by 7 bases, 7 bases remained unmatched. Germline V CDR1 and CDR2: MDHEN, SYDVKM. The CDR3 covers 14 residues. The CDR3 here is CASSPWTGGRGYTF. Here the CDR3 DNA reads TGTGCCAGCAGTCCCTGGACAGGGGGTCGTGGCTACACCTTC.

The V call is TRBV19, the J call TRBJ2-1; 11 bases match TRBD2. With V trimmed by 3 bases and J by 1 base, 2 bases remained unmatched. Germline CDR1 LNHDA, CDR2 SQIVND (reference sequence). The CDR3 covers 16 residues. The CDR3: CASSITSGGSYNEQFF. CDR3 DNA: TGTGCCAGTAGTATTACTAGCGGGGGTTCCTACAATGAGCAGTTCTTC.

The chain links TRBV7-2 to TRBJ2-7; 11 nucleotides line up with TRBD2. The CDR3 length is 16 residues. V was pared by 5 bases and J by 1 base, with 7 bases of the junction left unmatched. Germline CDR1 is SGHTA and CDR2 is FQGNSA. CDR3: CASSPTGTSGSYEQYF. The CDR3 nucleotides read TGTGCCAGCAGCCCCACCGGGACTAGCGGTTCCTACGAGCAGTACTTC.

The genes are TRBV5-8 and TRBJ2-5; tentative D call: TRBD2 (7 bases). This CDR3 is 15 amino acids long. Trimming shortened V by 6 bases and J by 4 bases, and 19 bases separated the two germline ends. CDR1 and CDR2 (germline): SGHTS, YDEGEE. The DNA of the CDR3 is TGTGCCAGCACCGGGGGGCAGGGGATCAGAGAGACCCAGTACTTC. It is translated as CASTGGQGIRETQYF.

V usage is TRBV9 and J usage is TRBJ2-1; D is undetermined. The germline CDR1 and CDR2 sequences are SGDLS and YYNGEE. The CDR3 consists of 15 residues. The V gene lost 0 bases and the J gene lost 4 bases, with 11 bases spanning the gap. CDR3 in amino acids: CASSVGGGPYNEQFF. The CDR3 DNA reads TGTGCCAGCAGCGTAGGTGGCGGCCCTTACAATGAGCAGTTCTTC.

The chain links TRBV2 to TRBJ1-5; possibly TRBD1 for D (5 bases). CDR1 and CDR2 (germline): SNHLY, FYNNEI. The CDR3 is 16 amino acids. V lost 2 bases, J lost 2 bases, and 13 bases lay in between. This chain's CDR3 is CASSESSRAGNQPQHF. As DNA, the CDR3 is TGTGCCAGCAGTGAAAGCAGCAGGGCAGGCAATCAGCCCCAGCATTTT.

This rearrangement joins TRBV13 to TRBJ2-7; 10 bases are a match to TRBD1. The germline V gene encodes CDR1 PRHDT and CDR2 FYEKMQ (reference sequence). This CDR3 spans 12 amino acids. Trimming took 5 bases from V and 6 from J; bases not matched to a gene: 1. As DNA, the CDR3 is TGTGCCAGCAGCCGGACAGGGGGCGAGCAGTACTTC. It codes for CASSRTGGEQYF.

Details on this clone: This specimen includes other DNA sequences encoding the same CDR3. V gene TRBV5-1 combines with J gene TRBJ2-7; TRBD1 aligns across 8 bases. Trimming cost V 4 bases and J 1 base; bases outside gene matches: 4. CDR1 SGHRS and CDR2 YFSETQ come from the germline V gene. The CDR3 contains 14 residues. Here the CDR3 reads CASSPGTGSYEQYF. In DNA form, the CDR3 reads TGCGCCAGCAGCCCCGGGACAGGATCCTACGAGCAGTACTTC.

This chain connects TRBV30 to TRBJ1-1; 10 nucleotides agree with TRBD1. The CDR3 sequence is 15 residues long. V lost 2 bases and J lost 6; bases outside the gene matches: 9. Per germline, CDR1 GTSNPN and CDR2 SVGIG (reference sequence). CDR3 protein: CAWSSRQGASAEAFF. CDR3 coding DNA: TGTGCCTGGAGTTCTCGACAGGGGGCTTCGGCTGAAGCTTTCTTT.

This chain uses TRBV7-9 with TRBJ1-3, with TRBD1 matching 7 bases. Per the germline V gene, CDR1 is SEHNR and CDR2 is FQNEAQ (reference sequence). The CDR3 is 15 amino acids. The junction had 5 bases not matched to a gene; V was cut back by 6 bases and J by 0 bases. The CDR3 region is CASSPGGTSGNTIYF. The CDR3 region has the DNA TGTGCCAGCAGTCCAGGGGGAACCTCTGGAAACACCATATATTTT.

CDR3 amino acids: CASSSQGRLGNQPQHF. The CDR3, as DNA: TGTGCCAGCAGTTCACAGGGGCGACTTGGCAATCAGCCCCAGCATTTT. The chain is built from TRBV6-5 and TRBJ1-5; 7 bases fit TRBD1. Germline V CDR1 and CDR2: MNHEY, SVGAGI. With V trimmed by 4 bases and J by 2 bases, 8 bases remained unmatched. This CDR3 region has 16 residues.

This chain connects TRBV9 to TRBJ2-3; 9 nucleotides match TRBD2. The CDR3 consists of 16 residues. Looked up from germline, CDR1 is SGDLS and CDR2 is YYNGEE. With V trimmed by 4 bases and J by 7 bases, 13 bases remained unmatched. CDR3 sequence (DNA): TGTGCCAGCAGCCCACCGGGCGGGGGGGCCCGATATACGCAGTATTTT. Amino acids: CASSPPGGGARYTQYF.

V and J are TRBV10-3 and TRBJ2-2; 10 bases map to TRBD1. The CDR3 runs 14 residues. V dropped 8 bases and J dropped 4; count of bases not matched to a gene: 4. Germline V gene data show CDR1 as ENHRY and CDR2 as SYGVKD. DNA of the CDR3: TGTGCCATCGGAGGACAGGGGGGCACCGGGGAGCTGTTTTTT. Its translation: CAIGGQGGTGELFF.

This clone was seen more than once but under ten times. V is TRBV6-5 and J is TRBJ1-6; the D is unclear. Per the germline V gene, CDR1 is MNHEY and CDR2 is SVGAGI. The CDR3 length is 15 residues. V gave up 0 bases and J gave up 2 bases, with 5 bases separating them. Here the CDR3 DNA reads TGTGCCAGCAGTTACTCGGCGGCCTATAATTCACCCCTCCACTTT. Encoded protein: CASSYSAAYNSPLHF.